This entry describes one TCR beta chain. This sample was taken from a study of OX40 agonist ivuxolimab in advanced cancers. Study-level background: Patients were dosed intravenously with ivuxolimab at 0.01 to 10 mg/kg every 2 weeks. The dose-escalation group included hepatocellular carcinoma, melanoma, renal cell carcinoma and head and neck cancer. Having had anti-PD-1, anti-PD-L1 or anti-CTLA-4 therapy before was allowed, and roughly 40% had some.

This CDR3 comprises 17 residues. With V trimmed by 2 bases and J by 4 bases, 12 bases remained unmatched. Germline lookup yields CDR1 SGDLS and CDR2 YYNGEE. TCRdb's copy holds only in-frame clones and misses some; the assay was immunoSEQ multiplex PCR. The sample holds about 50,000 clones, approximately 91% seen once. Excluded were patients having autoimmune disease history or systemic immunosuppression. Source: CD4+ or CD8+ T cells sorted from blood, taken in a trial of the OX40 agonist ivuxolimab. The receptor was isolated from an adult with an advanced solid tumor such as melanoma, head and neck, liver or kidney cancer. The chain links TRBV9 to TRBJ1-1, with 9 bases fitting TRBD1. CDR3 DNA sequence: TGTGCCAGCAGCGTGTCCCCCGGACAGGGGATGGTCACTGAAGCTTTCTTT. Translating gives CASSVSPGQGMVTEAFF.